These 32 T cell receptor beta chains share one sample of origin, sequenced in a study of T cells in Graves' hyperthyroidism and ophthalmopathy. There were TCR beta CDR3 regions amplified from RNA transcripts. HTBI primers were used for first-round RT-PCR of the TCR CDR3. TCRdb ran MiXCR on the multiplex PCR reads and lists one entry per CDR3 protein. There are around 300,000 distinct CDR3 sequences in the sample; approximately 15% occur only once, and approximately 25% lies in the top ten. Sequencing was carried out using blood. The receptors were sampled from a woman between 25 and 40 years old with Graves' hyperthyroidism.

The rearrangement links TRBV14 to TRBJ1-5, with D possibly matching TRBD1 (5 bases). The CDR3 has 14 residues. The germline CDR1 and CDR2 sequences are SGHDN and FVKESK. The V gene lost 1 base and the J gene lost 2 bases, with 6 bases spanning the gap. CDR3 amino acids: CASSQGDGNQPQHF. CDR3 DNA: TGTGCCAGCAGCCAAGGGGACGGCAATCAGCCCCAGCATTTT.

In its sample, this clonotype was seen a few times. The V gene is TRBV19, the J gene TRBJ2-1; D may be TRBD2 (6 bases). This CDR3 is 15 amino acids long. V was pared by 4 bases and J by 4 bases, with 14 bases between. CDR1 LNHDA and CDR2 SQIVND come from the germline V gene (reference sequence). CDR3 sequence (DNA): TGTGCCAGTAGTACCCCGACTAGACGGTACAATGAGCAGTTCTTC. Its protein is CASSTPTRRYNEQFF. The complete variable domain, with remaining parts taken from reference TRBV19 and TRBJ2-1, reads DGGITQSPKYLFRKEGQNVTLSCEQNLNHDAMYWYRQDPGQGLRLIYYSQIVNDFQKGDIAEGYSVSREKKESFPLTVTSAQKNPTAFYLCASSTPTRRYNEQFFGPGTRLTVL.

This clonotype was recorded many times. The chain is built from TRBV6-1 and TRBJ1-5, with D possibly TRBD1 on 5 matching bases. This CDR3 region has 14 residues. From germline, CDR1 is MNHNS and CDR2 SASEGT. The V end lost 6 bases, the J end lost 1 base, and 10 bases lay between the germline ends. Here the CDR3 reads CASSRGASNQPQHF. In DNA form, the CDR3 reads TGTGCCAGCAGCCGCGGGGCAAGCAATCAGCCCCAGCATTTT.

In this sample, this clonotype turned up a few times. V and J are TRBV3-1 and TRBJ2-1; D could derive from TRBD1 or TRBD2 (5 bases each). The germline CDR1 and CDR2 sequences are LGHDT and YNNKEL (reference sequence). The length of the CDR3 is 15 residues. The ends were cut back, 5 bases at V and 3 bases at J, with 14 bases in the middle. CDR3 protein: CASSVGGPGYNEQFF. DNA for the CDR3: TGTGCCAGCAGCGTTGGGGGACCCGGCTACAATGAGCAGTTCTTC.

The table lists this clonotype with a few counts. The CDR3 spells CSARIGAPYYEQYF. Written as DNA, the CDR3 is TGCAGTGCTAGAATCGGGGCCCCTTACTACGAGCAGTACTTC. The rearrangement joins TRBV20-1 to TRBJ2-7; D might be TRBD1 or TRBD2, each matching 5 bases. The CDR3 is made up of 14 amino acids. Germline V gene lookup returns CDR1 DFQATT and CDR2 SNEGSKA (reference sequence). V was pared by 2 bases and J by 3 bases, with 14 bases between.

This clonotype was detected ten times or more. The J gene is TRBJ2-1, the V gene TRBV18, with D perhaps TRBD1 or TRBD2 (5 bases each). V lost 4 bases, J lost 5 bases, and 18 bases lay in between. The CDR3 consists of 16 residues. Germline loops: CDR1 KGHSH, CDR2 LQKENI. CDR3 sequence (DNA): TGTGCCAGCTCACTCTTAATGACAGAGGGGCACAATGAGCAGTTCTTC. Translating gives CASSLLMTEGHNEQFF.

The V call is TRBV7-3, the J call TRBJ1-2; 9 bases fit TRBD1. With 5 bases clipped from V and 7 bases from J, the junction kept 8 bases outside the gene matches. This CDR3 is 14 amino acids long. The germline CDR1 and CDR2 sequences are SGHTA and FQGTGA. CDR3 sequence: CASSPGTGLSGYTF. CDR3 in DNA: TGTGCCAGCAGCCCTGGGACAGGGTTGAGTGGCTACACCTTC.

This clonotype turned up a few times. The chain employs TRBV6-2 or TRBV6-3 and TRBJ2-2; D is possibly TRBD1 (5 bases). Trimming shortened V by 8 bases and J by 1 base, and 8 bases separated the two germline ends. CDR3 length equals 13 residues. Germline-derived CDR1 and CDR2 are MNHEY and SVGEGT. The CDR3 DNA follows: TGTGCCAGCGCAGGGAAGAACACCGGGGAGCTGTTTTTT. Its protein product is CASAGKNTGELFF.

This chain connects TRBV14 to TRBJ2-5, with no clear D. The CDR3 has 13 residues. Germline CDR1 SGHDN, CDR2 FVKESK. CDR3 DNA: TGTGTCCGGACGGTAGTGTACCAAGAGACCCAGTACTTC. It is translated as CVRTVVYQETQYF.

CDR3 amino acids: CAWSATPSTGELFF. The CDR3 nucleotides read TGTGCCTGGAGTGCTACCCCCAGCACCGGGGAGCTGTTTTTT. The rearrangement links TRBV30 to TRBJ2-2; D not resolved. Germline V lookup: CDR1 GTSNPN, CDR2 SVGIG (reference sequence). The CDR3 covers 14 residues. Trimming shortened V by 1 base and J by 4 bases, and 10 bases separated the two germline ends.

This clonotype was seen at least ten times. V is TRBV18 and J is TRBJ2-7, with 8 bases fitting TRBD2. Germline values: CDR1 KGHSH, CDR2 LQKENI. The ends lost 6 bases at V and 2 bases at J; junction bases unmatched: 12. The CDR3 consists of 16 residues. The CDR3 protein is CASSRPSGRVPYEQYF. The CDR3 DNA reads TGTGCCAGCTCTCGACCGAGCGGGAGAGTCCCCTACGAGCAGTACTTC. Looking up the rest from reference TRBV18 and TRBJ2-7 gives the full variable domain: NAGVMQNPRHLVRRRGQEARLRCSPMKGHSHVYWYRQLPEEGLKFMVYLQKENIIDESGMPKERFSAEFPKEGPSILRIQQVVRGDSAAYFCASSRPSGRVPYEQYFGPGTRLTVT.

The table lists this clonotype with many counts. This chain's CDR3 is CASSSSTPGLAGFPTYNEQFF. The CDR3 nucleotides read TGTGCCAGCAGTTCTTCCACGCCGGGACTAGCGGGATTTCCAACCTACAATGAGCAGTTCTTC. The V gene is TRBV28, the J gene TRBJ2-1, with 13 bases that match TRBD2. Trimming removed 4 bases from V and 2 bases from J; junction bases left unmatched: 17. Germline V gene data show CDR1 as MDHEN and CDR2 as SYDVKM. The length of the CDR3 is 21 residues.

This clonotype has at least ten counts. The chain has TRBV20-1 and TRBJ2-7, with 10 bases lining up with TRBD2. The V gene end was trimmed by 0 bases and the J gene end by 3 bases; junction bases not matched to a gene: 5. This CDR3 region has 15 residues. Germline V gene lookup returns CDR1 DFQATT and CDR2 SNEGSKA (reference sequence). The CDR3 nucleotides read TGCAGTGCTAGAGATCAGCGGGAGGGCCTCTACGAGCAGTACTTC. It encodes CSARDQREGLYEQYF.

This clonotype turned up a few times. The chain links TRBV10-3 to TRBJ1-1; 9 bases are a match to TRBD1. Germline loops: CDR1 ENHRY, CDR2 SYGVKD. The CDR3 length is 16 residues. J gave up 1 base and V 7 bases, and 10 bases lay outside the gene matches. The CDR3 region is CAITSLQGARNTEAFF. CDR3 nucleotides: TGTGCCATCACTTCTTTACAGGGGGCGCGGAACACTGAAGCTTTCTTT.

This clonotype was counted only a few times. The chain joins TRBV13 to TRBJ2-7; a possible D gene is TRBD2 (6 bases). Trimming removed 4 bases at V and 9 bases at J, with 16 bases between. The CDR3 totals 13 residues. The germline CDR1 and CDR2 sequences are PRHDT and FYEKMQ (reference sequence). The CDR3 DNA follows: TGTGCCAGCAGCTCCCATTGGGGGGAAGGGCAGTACTTC. Translating it yields CASSSHWGEGQYF.

This clonotype occurred many times. The chain combines TRBV12-3 or TRBV12-4 with TRBJ2-7; TRBD1 aligns across 7 bases. The CDR3 runs to 13 residues. Trimming took 4 bases from V and 4 from J; bases not matched to a gene: 4. DNA of the CDR3: TGTGCCAGCAGTTCGACAGGGAAATACGAGCAGTACTTC. Translation: CASSSTGKYEQYF.

This clonotype has at least ten counts. V is TRBV27 and J is TRBJ1-4, with 7 nucleotides matching TRBD1. The germline gives CDR1 MNHEY, CDR2 SMNVEV (reference sequence). Trimming at V came to 5 bases and at J to 8 bases, leaving 8 bases not matched to a gene. This CDR3 has 14 residues. For the CDR3, the DNA is TGTGCCAGCAGTCTCGACAGGGATGGAGAAAAACTGTTTTTT. The encoded protein is CASSLDRDGEKLFF.

This clonotype was seen at least ten times. The V call is TRBV9, the J call TRBJ2-2; TRBD2 is a possible D gene (6 bases). The length of the CDR3 is 16 residues. CDR1 and CDR2 from the germline V gene are SGDLS and YYNGEE. With 1 base removed from V and 7 bases from J, the gap between germline ends came to 17 bases. Here the CDR3 reads CASSVLQLSGFGELFF. The CDR3 coding sequence is TGTGCCAGCAGCGTATTACAGTTGAGCGGGTTCGGGGAGCTGTTTTTT.

The chain uses TRBV30 and TRBJ1-1; D perhaps matches TRBD1 (5 bases). This CDR3 has 11 amino acids. CDR1 is GTSNPN, CDR2 SVGIG, per germline (reference sequence). The germline V and J ends were trimmed by 3 bases and 7 bases, with 9 bases remaining between them. CDR3 region: CAWRDINEAFF. The CDR3 nucleotides are TGTGCCTGGAGGGACATCAATGAAGCTTTCTTT.

There are many counts of this clonotype. The chain is built from TRBV20-1 and TRBJ2-1; TRBD2 agrees at 9 bases. V trimming: 2 bases; J trimming: 5 bases; junction bases outside the gene matches: 4. From germline, CDR1 is DFQATT and CDR2 SNEGSKA (reference sequence). CDR3 length equals 14 residues. In DNA form, the CDR3 reads TGCAGTGCTAGACATAGCGGGAGTCACAATGAGCAGTTCTTC. It codes for CSARHSGSHNEQFF.

This rearrangement joins TRBV18 to TRBJ2-7; 7 bases are a match to TRBD2. Per germline, CDR1 KGHSH and CDR2 LQKENI. The CDR3 is 17 residues long. The trim removed 6 bases at V and 2 bases at J, leaving 16 bases unmatched. This CDR3 is CASSPDPGGQPPYEQYF. The CDR3 DNA follows: TGTGCCAGCTCGCCCGACCCGGGGGGTCAACCTCCCTACGAGCAGTACTTC.

This clonotype was seen at least ten times. The chain combines TRBV6-5 with TRBJ1-2, with D unclear. V lost 1 base to trimming and J lost 0 bases, with 9 bases between them. Germline CDR1 is MNHEY and CDR2 is SVGAGI. The CDR3 consists of 15 residues. CDR3 coding DNA: TGTGCCAGCAGTTACTGGCAGGATGCTAACTATGGCTACACCTTC. This gives the protein CASSYWQDANYGYTF.

This clonotype was seen many times. The chain links TRBV15 to TRBJ1-4; D gene uncertain. This CDR3 spans 14 amino acids. Trimming cost V 1 base and J 5 bases, with 8 bases left between them. Germline V gene data show CDR1 as LNHNV and CDR2 as YYDKDF (reference sequence). The CDR3 is CATSRGRTNEKLFF. For the CDR3, the DNA is TGTGCCACCAGCAGAGGACGGACCAATGAAAAACTGTTTTTT.

This clonotype was found a few times. The chain recombines TRBV9 with TRBJ2-7; perhaps TRBD2 as D (6 bases). The CDR3 contains 16 residues. Trimming stripped 5 bases from V and 1 base from J, with 19 bases between. CDR1 is SGDLS, CDR2 YYNGEE, per germline. CDR3 protein: CASSLGGGTGSYEQYF. DNA for the CDR3: TGTGCCAGCAGTCTCGGGGGAGGAACCGGATCCTACGAGCAGTACTTC.

This clonotype was observed at least ten times. CDR3 sequence reads: CASSERQDHEQYF. CDR3 DNA sequence: TGTGCCAGCAGTGAGAGGCAGGACCACGAGCAGTACTTC. The rearrangement links TRBV25-1 to TRBJ2-7; D remains unclear. The ends were cut back, 3 bases at V and 5 bases at J, with 11 bases in the middle. Germline-derived CDR1 and CDR2 are MGHDK and SYGVNS. CDR3 length: 13 amino acids.

The chain links TRBV5-1 to TRBJ2-5; TRBD1 aligns across 9 bases. The CDR3 runs 15 residues. The germline gives CDR1 SGHRS, CDR2 YFSETQ. J gave up 3 bases and V 2 bases, and 5 bases lay outside the gene matches. The CDR3 DNA follows: TGCGCCAGCAGCTTAGTTGACAGGGGGGAAGAGACCCAGTACTTC. Its protein is CASSLVDRGEETQYF.

In regard to this clonotype: A much larger clone lies a single base off, so this may be a read error. The chain recombines TRBV11-2 with TRBJ1-4, with D possibly TRBD1 on 6 matching bases. The length of the CDR3 is 16 residues. Germline CDR1 reads SGHAT; CDR2 reads FQNNGV. V shed 6 bases and J shed 8 bases, with 22 bases lying between them. CDR3 sequence (DNA): TGTGCCAGCAGTCCCCTTACAGGGCGGTGCGGCGAAAAACTGTTTTTT. Its translation: CASSPLTGRCGEKLFF.

This clonotype was recorded a few times. The chain has TRBV4-3 and TRBJ2-5; D not certain. This CDR3 is built from 15 residues. Between the trimmed V and J ends, which lost 6 bases and 5 bases, there was a span of 19 bases. CDR1 LGHNA and CDR2 YSLEER come from the germline V gene. CDR3 region: CASSPKMWSSETQYF. CDR3 in DNA: TGCGCCAGCAGTCCCAAGATGTGGTCAAGTGAGACCCAGTACTTC.

The sample holds many counts of this clonotype. Germline is not matched at one junction end, which may reflect a read error. The chain joins TRBV6-1 to TRBJ2-5, with 7 bases aligning to TRBD2. Germline V CDR1 and CDR2: MNHNS, SASEGT. The CDR3 contains 14 residues. CDR3 protein: CASSYLAVQATQYF. CDR3 DNA sequence: TGTGCCAGCAGCTACCTAGCGGTCCAAGCGACCCAGTACTTC.

The V call is TRBV18, the J call TRBJ2-1; D is uncertain. The V gene's germline CDR1 is KGHSH and CDR2 LQKENI. This CDR3 comprises 15 residues. V gave up 3 bases and J gave up 7 bases, with 16 bases separating them. CDR3 protein: CASSPPNLAVNEQFF. The CDR3 coding sequence is TGTGCCAGCTCACCCCCTAACCTCGCAGTGAATGAGCAGTTCTTC.

This chain joins TRBV28 and TRBJ2-7; the D is unclear. Between the trimmed V and J ends, which lost 8 bases and 3 bases, there was a span of 17 bases. From germline, CDR1 is MDHEN and CDR2 SYDVKM. CDR3 length: 14 amino acids. CDR3 coding DNA: TGTGCCAGCTGTCAGGTCCCCAATATCTACGAGCAGTACTTC. Its translation: CASCQVPNIYEQYF.

This clonotype appeared many times. J is TRBJ2-5 and V is TRBV20-1; D is ambiguous. Germline CDR1 and CDR2: DFQATT and SNEGSKA (reference sequence). V lost 7 bases and J 0 bases, leaving 12 bases between the germline ends. This CDR3 has 13 amino acids. CDR3 DNA: TGCAGTGTAGAGCCCTCCAACCAAGAGACCCAGTACTTC. Amino acids: CSVEPSNQETQYF.